The 32 T cell receptor beta chains in this list originate from one sample, sequenced in a study of blood T cell repertoires in COVID-19. Some clones are missing from TCRdb's copy, which holds only in-frame ones; the method was immunoSEQ multiplex PCR. The sample records about 70,000 clones, over 80% being singletons. The sample taken for sequencing was peripheral blood. The receptors here all came from a woman aged 55-69 years with acute or convalescent COVID-19.

The J gene is TRBJ2-7, the V gene TRBV6-1, with D possibly matching TRBD1 (6 bases). V was shortened by 6 bases and J by 6 bases, with 21 bases between the two germline ends. Germline V CDR1 and CDR2: MNHNS, SASEGT. The length of the CDR3 is 15 residues. The CDR3 is CASRASQGKVSEQYF. The CDR3 nucleotides are TGTGCCAGCAGGGCTTCACAGGGTAAAGTGTCCGAGCAGTACTTC.

The gene calls are TRBV3-1 (or the pseudogene TRBV3-2) and TRBJ1-2; D perhaps matches TRBD1 (6 bases). The CDR3 is made up of 15 amino acids. Trimming left V 4 bases short and J 5 bases short, with 17 bases between. Germline V lookup: CDR1 LGHDT, CDR2 YNNKEL (reference sequence). This CDR3 reads CASSPPLGQSYGYTF. The DNA of the CDR3 is TGTGCCAGCAGCCCGCCCCTCGGACAGTCTTATGGCTACACCTTC.

This chain connects TRBV5-4 to TRBJ1-4; TRBD1 agrees at 9 bases. The CDR3 contains 12 residues. Germline CDR1 SGHNT, CDR2 YYREEE (reference sequence). V gave up 0 bases and J gave up 14 bases; unmatched junction bases: 2. CDR3 residues: CASSLDRGLLFF. The CDR3 bases are TGTGCCAGCAGCTTGGACAGGGGGCTGCTGTTTTTT. Full variable domain (remainder filled in from reference TRBV5-4 and TRBJ1-4): ETGVTQSPTHLIKTRGQQVTLRCSSQSGHNTVSWYQQALGQGPQFIFQYYREEENGRGNFPPRFSGLQFPNYSSELNVNALELDDSALYLCASSLDRGLLFFGSGTQLSVL.

The chain employs TRBV28 and TRBJ1-1; 7 bases are shared with TRBD1. CDR1 MDHEN and CDR2 SYDVKM come from the germline V gene. The CDR3 length is 15 residues. Trimming took 6 bases from V and 1 from J; bases not matched to a gene: 8. DNA of the CDR3: TGTGCCAGCAGCCTCGACAGGGTTAGGAACACTGAAGCTTTCTTT. Amino acid sequence: CASSLDRVRNTEAFF.

Only one count was recorded for this clone. V is TRBV14 and J is TRBJ2-5; the D gene is possibly TRBD1 (6 bases). From germline, CDR1 is SGHDN and CDR2 FVKESK. The CDR3 has 15 residues. V was trimmed by 1 base and J by 5 bases, leaving 14 bases between them. CDR3 nucleotide sequence: TGTGCCAGCAGCCAAGTACAGGGAACCTCGGAGACCCAGTACTTC. Its protein is CASSQVQGTSETQYF.

J is TRBJ1-4 and V is TRBV2, with a possible D match to TRBD1 (6 bases). CDR3 length: 19 residues. The V and J ends lost 8 bases and 0 bases respectively, with 25 bases between them. Germline V gene data show CDR1 as SNHLY and CDR2 as FYNNEI. The CDR3 protein is CASLGGPLPRLPTNEKLFF. The CDR3 DNA is TGTGCCAGCCTGGGGGGGCCCCTGCCGCGTTTGCCAACTAATGAAAAACTGTTTTTT.

This clone occurred once. CDR3 in DNA: TGTGCCAGCAGAGGGTGGGTGGGGCAGGGCACTGAAGCTTTCTTT. This sequence encodes CASRGWVGQGTEAFF. V is TRBV28 and J is TRBJ1-1; D possibly corresponds to TRBD1 (5 bases). V lost 6 bases and J 4 bases, leaving 18 bases between the germline ends. The germline V gene encodes CDR1 MDHEN and CDR2 SYDVKM. The CDR3 spans 15 residues.

The chain links TRBV18 to TRBJ1-2, with 10 bases matching TRBD1. Germline trimming cut 5 bases from V and 2 bases from J; bases unmatched to any gene: 5. Germline CDR1 is KGHSH and CDR2 is LQKENI. This CDR3 has 15 residues. DNA for the CDR3: TGTGCCAGCTCAGGCTCGGGACAGGGGAACTATGGCTACACCTTC. Its translation is CASSGSGQGNYGYTF.

The CDR3 reads CASSSQTGEAFF. The CDR3 nucleotides read TGTGCCAGCAGCTCCCAGACAGGGGAAGCTTTCTTT. The chain recombines TRBV9 with TRBJ1-1, with TRBD1 matching 7 bases. The CDR3 extends over 12 amino acids. CDR1 is SGDLS, CDR2 YYNGEE, per germline. V gave up 4 bases and J gave up 8 bases; unmatched junction bases: 5.

V gene TRBV5-1 combines with J gene TRBJ1-1; D unclear. CDR1 and CDR2 from the germline V gene are SGHRS and YFSETQ. The CDR3 covers 18 residues. The ends were cut back, 9 bases at V and 0 bases at J, with 27 bases in the middle. The CDR3 nucleotides are TGCGCCACCTCGCAAATGAACCACGGCGGGTATATGAACACTGAAGCTTTCTTT. Protein sequence: CATSQMNHGGYMNTEAFF.

This chain connects TRBV19 to TRBJ1-5; the D gene is possibly TRBD1 (6 bases). This CDR3 comprises 12 residues. Germline V gene data show CDR1 as LNHDA and CDR2 as SQIVND (reference sequence). The germline V and J ends were trimmed by 4 bases and 9 bases, with 10 bases remaining between them. The CDR3 reads CASSSLGGPQHF. For the CDR3, the DNA is TGTGCCAGTAGTAGCCTAGGGGGGCCCCAGCATTTT. The variable domain in full, completed from reference TRBV19 and TRBJ1-5, reads DGGITQSPKYLFRKEGQNVTLSCEQNLNHDAMYWYRQDPGQGLRLIYYSQIVNDFQKGDIAEGYSVSREKKESFPLTVTSAQKNPTAFYLCASSSLGGPQHFGDGTRLSIL.

The chain carries TRBV30 and TRBJ2-1; TRBD1 agrees at 8 bases. The J segment lost 9 bases and the V segment lost 8 bases, leaving 15 bases of the junction unmatched. In germline, CDR1 is GTSNPN, CDR2 SVGIG (reference sequence). The CDR3 runs 14 residues. The DNA of the CDR3 is TGTGCCGGGACCCCAGGGGGCGGAAGAAGTGAGCAGTTCTTC. As protein: CAGTPGGGRSEQFF. Variable domain in full (rest from reference TRBV30 and TRBJ2-1): SQTIHQWPATLVQPVGSPLSLECTVEGTSNPNLYWYRQAAGRGLQLLFYSVGIGQISSEVPQNLSASRPQDRQFILSSKKLLLSDSGFYLCAGTPGGGRSEQFFGPGTRLTVL.

This clone was seen a handful of times. This chain uses TRBV18 with TRBJ1-5, with 9 positions matching TRBD1. CDR3 length: 17 residues. Looked up from germline, CDR1 is KGHSH and CDR2 is LQKENI. V lost 3 bases and J lost 5; bases outside the gene matches: 11. Here the CDR3 reads CASSPTPGQGPDQPQHF. CDR3 nucleotide sequence: TGTGCCAGCTCACCTACTCCGGGACAGGGACCGGATCAGCCCCAGCATTTT.

The V call is TRBV16, the J call TRBJ2-3, with 7 bases fitting TRBD1. With V trimmed by 0 bases and J by 3 bases, 6 bases remained unmatched. The CDR3 has 16 amino acids. Germline lookup yields CDR1 KGHSY and CDR2 FQNENV. The CDR3 DNA is TGTGCCAGCAGCCAATCGTACAGGGGTCGAACAGATACGCAGTATTTT. Protein product: CASSQSYRGRTDTQYF.

The chain is built from TRBV7-8 and TRBJ1-1, with a tentative D call TRBD1 (6 bases). V gave up 5 bases and J gave up 0 bases, with 7 bases separating them. Germline assignment: CDR1 SGHVS and CDR2 FQNEAQ. The CDR3 is made up of 13 amino acids. The CDR3 spells CASSGQLNTEAFF. The CDR3 nucleotides are TGTGCCAGCAGCGGACAGTTGAACACTGAAGCTTTCTTT.

This clone was seen only a few times. The chain couples TRBV3-1 (or the pseudogene TRBV3-2) to TRBJ1-2; D is ambiguous. The CDR3 is made up of 14 amino acids. Trimming pared 0 bases from V and 7 bases from J, leaving 12 bases between. Germline V CDR1 and CDR2: LGHDT, YNNKEL (reference sequence). CDR3 sequence (DNA): TGTGCCAGCAGCCAAGATCGGAGGTCGGGTGGCTACACCTTC. Translation gives CASSQDRRSGGYTF.

The chain recombines TRBV5-1 with TRBJ2-3, with a tentative D call TRBD2 (7 bases). Germline values: CDR1 SGHRS, CDR2 YFSETQ. The CDR3 consists of 16 residues. Trimming left V 5 bases short and J 2 bases short, with 18 bases between. The CDR3, as DNA: TGCGCCAGCAGACGGACAGCGGGAATTATCACAGATACGCAGTATTTT. Residues: CASRRTAGIITDTQYF.

This chain connects TRBV5-6 to TRBJ1-6; TRBD1 agrees at 10 bases. Germline V gene sequence: CDR1 SGHDT, CDR2 YYEEEE. V dropped 3 bases and J dropped 10; count of bases not matched to a gene: 7. CDR3 length: 15 amino acids. CDR3 sequence reads: CASSSGQGRGSPLHF. CDR3 DNA: TGTGCCAGCAGCTCGGGACAGGGGCGAGGGTCACCCCTCCACTTT.

The CDR3 bases are TGCAGCGCTCACAGGGGCTCCTACAATGAGCAGTTCTTC. This translates into CSAHRGSYNEQFF. The rearrangement uses TRBV29-1 and TRBJ2-1; 7 bases are shared with TRBD1. This CDR3 is built from 13 residues. Looked up from germline, CDR1 is SQVTM and CDR2 is ANQGSEA. After removal of 7 bases from V and 0 bases from J, the junction contained 3 bases not matched to a gene.

V gene TRBV2 combines with J gene TRBJ1-5, with no clear D. The CDR3 spans 14 residues. Trimming left V 3 bases short and J 4 bases short, with 10 bases between. The germline V gene encodes CDR1 SNHLY and CDR2 FYNNEI. CDR3 amino acids: CASSDFGGNQPQHF. CDR3 bases: TGTGCCAGCAGTGACTTCGGCGGAAATCAGCCCCAGCATTTT.

The chain joins TRBV2 to TRBJ2-1, with TRBD2 matching over 9 bases. The CDR3 contains 15 residues. Germline V lookup: CDR1 SNHLY, CDR2 FYNNEI. V lost 6 bases and J lost 3; bases outside the gene matches: 6. Written as DNA, the CDR3 is TGTGCCAGCAGCCCGGGACTAGCTCTCTACAATGAGCAGTTCTTC. Protein sequence: CASSPGLALYNEQFF. Supplemented by reference TRBV2 and TRBJ2-1, the full variable domain reads EPEVTQTPSHQVTQMGQEVILRCVPISNHLYFYWYRQILGQKVEFLVSFYNNEISEKSEIFDDQFSVERPDGSNFTLKIRSTKLEDSAMYFCASSPGLALYNEQFFGPGTRLTVL.

The rearrangement uses TRBV7-8 and TRBJ1-2; D is perhaps TRBD1 (6 bases). Trimming shortened V by 4 bases and J by 8 bases, and 17 bases separated the two germline ends. This CDR3 comprises 14 residues. Germline CDR1 SGHVS, CDR2 FQNEAQ. Here the CDR3 DNA reads TGTGCCAGCAGCTCAACAGGGAGTTCGAGAGGCTACACCTTC. It specifies CASSSTGSSRGYTF.

The CDR3 nucleotides are TGCAGCGCTAGACAGCGGAACACTGAAGCTTTCTTT. Protein product: CSARQRNTEAFF. The gene calls are TRBV29-1 and TRBJ1-1, with a possible D match to TRBD1 (5 bases). In germline, CDR1 is SQVTM, CDR2 ANQGSEA. This CDR3 comprises 12 residues. Trimming took off 7 bases at V and 1 base at J, with 10 bases between the two ends.

This clone came up a few times. The CDR3 DNA follows: TGTGCCAGCACTGGGGGCAAAGATACGCAGTATTTT. It codes for CASTGGKDTQYF. V usage is TRBV2 and J usage is TRBJ2-3, with a weak D call TRBD1 (6 bases). V was pared by 7 bases and J by 5 bases, with 10 bases between. The CDR3 covers 12 residues. Germline CDR1 SNHLY, CDR2 FYNNEI.

This clone came up a few times. V and J are TRBV6-1 and TRBJ1-2, with 8 bases matching TRBD1. CDR3 length equals 13 residues. CDR1 is MNHNS, CDR2 SASEGT, per germline. V dropped 1 base and J dropped 5; count of bases not matched to a gene: 0. The CDR3 loop reads CASSEGDRYGYTF. In nucleotides, the CDR3 is TGTGCCAGCAGTGAAGGGGACAGGTATGGCTACACCTTC.

A word on this clone: Other DNA sequences within the sample encode an identical CDR3. J is TRBJ1-5 and V is TRBV3-1 (or the pseudogene TRBV3-2), with a weak D call TRBD1 (5 bases). Trimming stripped 0 bases from V and 6 bases from J, with 6 bases between. CDR1 and CDR2 (germline): LGHDT, YNNKEL (reference sequence). The CDR3 is 13 residues long. The CDR3 nucleotides read TGTGCCAGCAGCCAAGATAGGGGTCAGCCCCAGCATTTT. It is translated as CASSQDRGQPQHF.

V is TRBV5-1 and J is TRBJ2-3; no definite D call. The CDR3 contains 15 residues. The V gene lost 0 bases and the J gene lost 4 bases, with 12 bases spanning the gap. In germline, CDR1 is SGHRS, CDR2 YFSETQ. DNA of the CDR3: TGCGCCAGCAGCTTGGGTGGGTCGGGTGCAGATACGCAGTATTTT. Translation: CASSLGGSGADTQYF.

In its sample, this clone was seen a few times. V usage is TRBV5-6 and J usage is TRBJ2-2, with D perhaps TRBD1 (6 bases). With 4 bases removed from V and 6 bases from J, the gap between germline ends came to 22 bases. The germline V gene encodes CDR1 SGHDT and CDR2 YYEEEE. The CDR3 extends over 17 amino acids. CDR3 sequence reads: CASSPRVQGRLAGELFF. CDR3 DNA: TGTGCCAGCAGCCCGCGGGTCCAGGGGCGGTTGGCCGGGGAGCTGTTTTTT.

The chain has TRBV3-1 (or the pseudogene TRBV3-2) and TRBJ1-1; D gene uncertain. The V and J ends lost 1 base and 4 bases respectively, with 7 bases between them. Per germline, CDR1 LGHDT and CDR2 YNNKEL (reference sequence). The CDR3 is made up of 13 amino acids. CDR3 DNA: TGTGCCAGCAGCCAAGGTACGGGCACTGAAGCTTTCTTT. This gives the protein CASSQGTGTEAFF.

The chain couples TRBV18 to TRBJ2-3; TRBD2 might be the D (5 bases). The germline V gene has CDR1 KGHSH and CDR2 LQKENI. There are 15 residues in the CDR3. The germline V and J ends were trimmed by 1 base and 3 bases, with 11 bases remaining between them. CDR3 in amino acids: CASSPQGATTDTQYF. In DNA, the CDR3 is TGTGCCAGCTCACCACAGGGAGCGACAACAGATACGCAGTATTTT.

J is TRBJ2-7 and V is TRBV7-3; 7 positions agree with TRBD1. The CDR3 length is 15 residues. Germline V gene data show CDR1 as SGHTA and CDR2 as FQGTGA. V dropped 4 bases and J dropped 6; count of bases not matched to a gene: 12. CDR3 DNA: TGTGCCAGCAGCTCCAAAGGGACAGCCCCAGGCGAGCAGTACTTC. Residues: CASSSKGTAPGEQYF.

The chain employs TRBV25-1 and TRBJ1-1; 10 bases are a match to TRBD1. The J segment lost 7 bases and the V segment lost 9 bases, leaving 5 bases of the junction unmatched. Germline loops: CDR1 MGHDK, CDR2 SYGVNS. The CDR3 length is 12 residues. This CDR3 reads CASRQGALEAFF. CDR3 DNA: TGTGCCAGTAGACAGGGGGCTCTTGAAGCTTTCTTT.